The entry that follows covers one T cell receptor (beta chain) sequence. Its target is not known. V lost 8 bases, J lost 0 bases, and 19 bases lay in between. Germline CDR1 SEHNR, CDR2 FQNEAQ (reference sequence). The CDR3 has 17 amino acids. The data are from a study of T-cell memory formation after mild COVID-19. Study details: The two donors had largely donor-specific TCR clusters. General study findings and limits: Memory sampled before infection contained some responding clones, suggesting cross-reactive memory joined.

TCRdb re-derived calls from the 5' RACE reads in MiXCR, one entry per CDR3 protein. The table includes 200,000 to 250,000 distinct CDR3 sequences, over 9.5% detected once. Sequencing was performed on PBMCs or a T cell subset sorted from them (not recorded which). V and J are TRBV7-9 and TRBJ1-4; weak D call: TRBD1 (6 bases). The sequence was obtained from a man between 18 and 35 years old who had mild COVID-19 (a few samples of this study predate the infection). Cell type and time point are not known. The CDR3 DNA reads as TGTGCCAGCCTAAGCACAGGGCAATTTACAACTAATGAAAAACTGTTTTTT. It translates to CASLSTGQFTTNEKLFF.